The following is a T cell receptor (beta chain) sequence with its context. Its antigen is unknown. The sample is drawn from a study of T cells in Graves' hyperthyroidism and ophthalmopathy. Study findings and constraints: Separation of ophthalmopathy from stable hyperthyroidism was achieved by a 13 V-J model.

Exclusion of patients followed from uncontrolled infection, other autoimmune disease, pregnancy or lactation. Clinical symptoms, serum thyroxine, TRAb, thyroid ultrasound and orbital computed tomography informed diagnoses. PBMCs were collected from a 10 ml volume of fresh peripheral blood. The CDR3 regions of TCR beta were amplified from RNA transcripts. A first-round RT-PCR of the TCR CDR3 used the HTBI primer set. TCRdb re-called the multiplex PCR reads through MiXCR, storing one row per CDR3 protein. The sample contains some 650,000 distinct CDR3 sequences, approximately 15% of which appear only once. Germline-derived CDR1 and CDR2 are MNHEY and SVGEGT. The CDR3 contains 14 residues. Trimming at V came to 10 bases and at J to 3 bases, leaving 8 bases not matched to a gene.

The specimen was blood. The chain links TRBV6-2 or TRBV6-3 to TRBJ1-4; 7 bases are shared with TRBD1. The receptor comes from a woman aged 40 to 50 with Graves' ophthalmopathy. In DNA form, the CDR3 reads TGTGCCACCAAACCCGGGACAGCTAATGAAAAACTGTTTTTT. It encodes CATKPGTANEKLFF.